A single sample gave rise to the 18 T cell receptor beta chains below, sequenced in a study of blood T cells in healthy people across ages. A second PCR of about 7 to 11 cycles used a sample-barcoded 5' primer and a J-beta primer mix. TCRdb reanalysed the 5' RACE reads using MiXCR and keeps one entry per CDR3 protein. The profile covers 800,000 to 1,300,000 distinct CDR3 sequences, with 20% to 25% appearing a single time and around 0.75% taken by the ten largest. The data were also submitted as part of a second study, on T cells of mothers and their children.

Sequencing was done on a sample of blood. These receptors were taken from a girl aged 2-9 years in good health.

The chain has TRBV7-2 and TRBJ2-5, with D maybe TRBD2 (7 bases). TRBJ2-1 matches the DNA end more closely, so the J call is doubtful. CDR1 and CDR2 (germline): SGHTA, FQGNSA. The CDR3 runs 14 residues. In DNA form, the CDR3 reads TGTGCCAGCAGCTTAGGCGGGGGCGGCCATGAGCAGTTCTTC. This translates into CASSLGGGGHEQFF.

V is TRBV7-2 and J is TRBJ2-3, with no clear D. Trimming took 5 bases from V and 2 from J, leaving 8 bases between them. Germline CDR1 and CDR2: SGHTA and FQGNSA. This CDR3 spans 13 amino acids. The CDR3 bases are TGTGCCAGCAGCCCCGATCCCACAGATACGCAGTATTTT. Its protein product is CASSPDPTDTQYF.

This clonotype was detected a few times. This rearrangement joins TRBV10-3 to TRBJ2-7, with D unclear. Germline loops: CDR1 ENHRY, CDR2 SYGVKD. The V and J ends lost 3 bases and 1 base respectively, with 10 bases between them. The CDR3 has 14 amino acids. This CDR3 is CAISERPDSYEQYF. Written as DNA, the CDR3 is TGTGCCATCAGTGAACGTCCAGATTCCTACGAGCAGTACTTC.

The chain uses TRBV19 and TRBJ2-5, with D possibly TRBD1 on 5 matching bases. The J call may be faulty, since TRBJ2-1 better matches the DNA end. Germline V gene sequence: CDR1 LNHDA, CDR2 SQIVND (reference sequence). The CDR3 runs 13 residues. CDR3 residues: CASSMHRMDEQFF. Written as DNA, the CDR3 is TGTGCCAGTAGTATGCACAGGATGGATGAGCAGTTCTTC.

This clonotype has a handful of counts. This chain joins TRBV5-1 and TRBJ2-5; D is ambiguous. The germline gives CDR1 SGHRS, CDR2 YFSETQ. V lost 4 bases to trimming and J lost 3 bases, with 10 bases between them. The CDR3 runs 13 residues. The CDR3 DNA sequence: TGCGCCAGCAGCCGCGTTAGAGAAGAGACCCAGTACTTC. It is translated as CASSRVREETQYF.

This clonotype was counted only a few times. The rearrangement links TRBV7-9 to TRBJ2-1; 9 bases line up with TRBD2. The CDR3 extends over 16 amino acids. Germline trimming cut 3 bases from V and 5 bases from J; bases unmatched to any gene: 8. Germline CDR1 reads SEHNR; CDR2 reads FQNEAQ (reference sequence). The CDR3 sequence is CASSLVLRGGDNEQFF. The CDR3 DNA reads TGTGCCAGCAGCTTGGTGTTGCGGGGGGGCGACAATGAGCAGTTCTTC.

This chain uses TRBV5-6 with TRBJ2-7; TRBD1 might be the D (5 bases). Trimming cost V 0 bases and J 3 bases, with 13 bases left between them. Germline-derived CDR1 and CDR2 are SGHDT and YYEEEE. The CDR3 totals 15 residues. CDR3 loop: CASSLGGPPDYEQYF. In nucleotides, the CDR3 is TGTGCCAGCAGCTTGGGGGGCCCACCTGACTACGAGCAGTACTTC.

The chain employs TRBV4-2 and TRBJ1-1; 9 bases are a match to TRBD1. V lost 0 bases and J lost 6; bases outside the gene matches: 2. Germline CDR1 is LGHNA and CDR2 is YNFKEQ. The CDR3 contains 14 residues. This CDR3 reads CASSQEQGAAEAFF. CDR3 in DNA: TGTGCCAGCAGCCAAGAACAGGGGGCGGCTGAAGCTTTCTTT.

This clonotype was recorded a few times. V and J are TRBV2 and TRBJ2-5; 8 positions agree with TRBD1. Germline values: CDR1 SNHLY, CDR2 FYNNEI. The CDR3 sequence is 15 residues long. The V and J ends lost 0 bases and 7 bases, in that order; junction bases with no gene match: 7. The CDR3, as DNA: TGTGCCAGCAGTGAAGCGGGGACAGGCGAAGGGACCCAGTACTTC. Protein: CASSEAGTGEGTQYF. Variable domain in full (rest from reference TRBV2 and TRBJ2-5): EPEVTQTPSHQVTQMGQEVILRCVPISNHLYFYWYRQILGQKVEFLVSFYNNEISEKSEIFDDQFSVERPDGSNFTLKIRSTKLEDSAMYFCASSEAGTGEGTQYFGPGTRLLVL.

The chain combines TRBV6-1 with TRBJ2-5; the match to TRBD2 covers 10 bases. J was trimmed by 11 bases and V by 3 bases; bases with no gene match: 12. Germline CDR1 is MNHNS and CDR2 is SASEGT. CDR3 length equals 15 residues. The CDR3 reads CASSEGASGSKEQYF. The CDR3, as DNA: TGTGCCAGCAGTGAGGGGGCTAGCGGGAGTAAAGAGCAGTACTTC.

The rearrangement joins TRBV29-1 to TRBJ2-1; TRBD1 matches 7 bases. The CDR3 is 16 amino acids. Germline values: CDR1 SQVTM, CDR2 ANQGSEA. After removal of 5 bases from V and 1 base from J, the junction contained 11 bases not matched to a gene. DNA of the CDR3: TGCAGCGTTATCCCCCGGGACAGTGCTTCCTACAATGAGCAGTTCTTC. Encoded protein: CSVIPRDSASYNEQFF.

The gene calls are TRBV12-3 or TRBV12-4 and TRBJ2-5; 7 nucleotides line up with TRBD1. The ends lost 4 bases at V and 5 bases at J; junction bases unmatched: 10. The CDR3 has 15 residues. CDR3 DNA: TGTGCCAGCAGTTCTCCTTCGAGGGGGCTGGAGACCCAGTACTTC. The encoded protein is CASSSPSRGLETQYF.

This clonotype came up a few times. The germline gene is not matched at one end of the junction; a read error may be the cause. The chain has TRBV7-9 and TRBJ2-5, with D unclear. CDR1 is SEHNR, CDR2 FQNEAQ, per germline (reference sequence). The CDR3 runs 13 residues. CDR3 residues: CANSLNQRETQYF. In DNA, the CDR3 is TGTGCCAACAGCTTAAATCAGAGGGAGACCCAGTACTTC. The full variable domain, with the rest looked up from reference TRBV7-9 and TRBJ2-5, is DTGVSQNPRHKITKRGQNVTFRCDPISEHNRLYWYRQTLGQGPEFLTYFQNEAQLEKSRLLSDRFSAERPKGSFSTLEIQRTEQGDSAMYLCANSLNQRETQYFGPGTRLLVL.

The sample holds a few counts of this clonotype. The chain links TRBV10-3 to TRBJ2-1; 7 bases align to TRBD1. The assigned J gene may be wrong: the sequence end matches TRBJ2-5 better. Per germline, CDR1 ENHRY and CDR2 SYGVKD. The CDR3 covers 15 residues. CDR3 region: CAISDPGQTQETQYF. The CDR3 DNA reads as TGTGCCATCAGTGATCCGGGACAGACCCAAGAGACCCAGTACTTC.

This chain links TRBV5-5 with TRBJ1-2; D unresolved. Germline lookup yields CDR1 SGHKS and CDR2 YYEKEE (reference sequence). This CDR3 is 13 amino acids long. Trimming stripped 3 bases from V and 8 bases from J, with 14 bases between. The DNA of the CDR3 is TGTGCCAGCAGCTCTACTGGGTATGAAGGCTACACCTTC. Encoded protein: CASSSTGYEGYTF.

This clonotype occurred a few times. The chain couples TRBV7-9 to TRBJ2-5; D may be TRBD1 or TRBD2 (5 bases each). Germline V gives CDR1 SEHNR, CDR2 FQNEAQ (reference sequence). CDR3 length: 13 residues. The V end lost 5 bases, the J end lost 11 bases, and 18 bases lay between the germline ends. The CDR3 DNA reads TGTGCCAGCAGCCCGTCCGGGAAAGGGGAGCAGTACTTC. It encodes CASSPSGKGEQYF. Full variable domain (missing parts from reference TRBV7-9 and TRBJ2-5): DTGVSQNPRHKITKRGQNVTFRCDPISEHNRLYWYRQTLGQGPEFLTYFQNEAQLEKSRLLSDRFSAERPKGSFSTLEIQRTEQGDSAMYLCASSPSGKGEQYFGPGTRLLVL.

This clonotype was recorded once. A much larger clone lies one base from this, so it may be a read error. The CDR3: CSVEGLGSYEQYF. The CDR3 nucleotides read TGCAGCGTTGAAGGTCTGGGCTCCTACGAGCAGTACTTC. The chain carries TRBV29-1 and TRBJ2-5; D uncertain. The closer fit of TRBJ2-7 to the DNA end suggests the J call may be wrong. This CDR3 region has 13 residues. The V gene's germline CDR1 is SQVTM and CDR2 ANQGSEA.

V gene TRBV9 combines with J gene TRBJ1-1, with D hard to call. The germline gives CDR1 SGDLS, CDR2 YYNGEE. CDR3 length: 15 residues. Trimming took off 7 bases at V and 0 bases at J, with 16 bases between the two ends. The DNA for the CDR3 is TGTGCCAGCCACGCGGCACGGGGAATGAACACTGAAGCTTTCTTT. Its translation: CASHAARGMNTEAFF.